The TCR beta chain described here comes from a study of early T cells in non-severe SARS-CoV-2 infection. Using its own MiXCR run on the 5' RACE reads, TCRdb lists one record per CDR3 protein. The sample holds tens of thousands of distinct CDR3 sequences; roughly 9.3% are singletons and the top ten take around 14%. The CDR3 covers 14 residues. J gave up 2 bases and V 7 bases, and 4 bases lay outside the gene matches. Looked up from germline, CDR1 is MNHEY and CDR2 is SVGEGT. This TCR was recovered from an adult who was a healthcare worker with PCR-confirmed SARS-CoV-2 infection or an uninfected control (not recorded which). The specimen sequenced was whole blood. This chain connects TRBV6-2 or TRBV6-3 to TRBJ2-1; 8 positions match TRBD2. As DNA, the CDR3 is TGTGCCAGCAATAGCGGGACCACCTACAATGAGCAGTTCTTC. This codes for CASNSGTTYNEQFF.